This T cell receptor (beta chain) was obtained from a study of T cell responses to AZD1222 COVID-19 vaccine. Study-level findings and limits: It was only after the peak T cell response that any repertoires were sampled. Only a handful of AZD1222 recipients tested seropositive at baseline. Following two doses of AZD1222, Spike-specific TCR breadth and depth rose.

V was trimmed by 3 bases and J by 4 bases, leaving 9 bases between them. The CDR3 is 13 amino acids. Remarks on this clone: The antigen is unknown.

TCRdb keeps only in-frame clones here, not all; method: immunoSEQ multiplex PCR. The sample records hundreds of thousands of clones, approximately 94% being singletons. This TCR was sampled from an adult in good health. The sample here was peripheral blood, taken on day 0 of MenACWY control vaccination. The V and J genes are TRBV12-3 or TRBV12-4 and TRBJ2-5; D gene unclear. CDR3 region: CASSFPRGETQYF. The CDR3 nucleotides read TGTGCCAGCAGTTTTCCCCGAGGAGAGACCCAGTACTTC.